One sample yielded the 14 T cell receptor beta chains listed below, sequenced in a study of T cells after yellow fever vaccination. TCRdb ran MiXCR on the 5' RACE reads and lists one entry per CDR3 protein. The sample holds some 300,000 distinct CDR3 sequences, about 10% seen once. The input for sequencing was CD4+ T cells sorted from PBMCs, taken 45 days after the yellow fever booster vaccination. These receptors originate from a man between 18 and 35 years old who received the YFV17D yellow fever vaccine.

The rearrangement links TRBV7-9 to TRBJ2-1; tentatively, D is TRBD2 (5 bases). CDR1 is SEHNR and CDR2 is FQNEAQ in the germline V gene (reference sequence). This CDR3 is built from 15 residues. Trimming pared 5 bases from V and 0 bases from J, leaving 11 bases between. In nucleotides, the CDR3 is TGTGCCAGCAGCACCTTCGCGGGCTCCTACAATGAGCAGTTCTTC. It encodes CASSTFAGSYNEQFF.

The rearrangement uses TRBV20-1 and TRBJ2-6, with 10 bases lining up with TRBD1. The CDR3 is 15 amino acids. V lost 5 bases, J lost 0 bases, and 1 base stayed unmatched. CDR1 and CDR2 (germline): DFQATT, SNEGSKA (reference sequence). The CDR3 loop reads CSAWTGGSGANVLTF. The CDR3 coding sequence is TGCAGTGCTTGGACAGGGGGCTCTGGGGCCAACGTCCTGACTTTC.

This clonotype appeared a few times. The chain combines TRBV7-9 with TRBJ2-1, with TRBD2 identical over 8 bases. CDR1 is SEHNR, CDR2 FQNEAQ, per germline (reference sequence). The CDR3 totals 13 residues. V was pared by 8 bases and J by 7 bases, with 7 bases of the junction left unmatched. The CDR3 loop is CASVAGRENEQFF. In DNA form, the CDR3 reads TGTGCCAGCGTAGCGGGGAGGGAAAATGAGCAGTTCTTC.

V gene TRBV7-2 combines with J gene TRBJ2-2; a possible D gene is TRBD1 (5 bases). CDR3 length equals 13 residues. Trimming cost V 5 bases and J 5 bases, with 9 bases left between them. Per the germline V gene, CDR1 is SGHTA and CDR2 is FQGNSA. Here the CDR3 reads CASSPGWTGELFF. The CDR3 DNA reads as TGTGCCAGCAGCCCAGGGTGGACCGGGGAGCTGTTTTTT.

The gene calls are TRBV29-1 and TRBJ2-2, with 9 bases matching TRBD1. Germline lookup yields CDR1 SQVTM and CDR2 ANQGSEA. The CDR3 runs 14 residues. Trimming removed 4 bases from V and 6 bases from J; junction bases left unmatched: 6. CDR3 nucleotide sequence: TGCAGCGTTGGGGGGACAGGGCGGTCCGGGGAGCTGTTTTTT. Translation gives CSVGGTGRSGELFF.

This clonotype was counted a single time. As DNA, the CDR3 is TGTGCCAGTAGTATGGCAGGGGCGGCCTACGAGCAGTACTTC. It yields the protein CASSMAGAAYEQYF. The chain combines TRBV19 with TRBJ2-7; TRBD1 might be the D (6 bases). This CDR3 contains 14 residues. The germline V gene encodes CDR1 LNHDA and CDR2 SQIVND (reference sequence). V dropped 3 bases and J dropped 2 bases, with 11 bases sitting between them.

V is TRBV14 and J is TRBJ2-5; unclear D gene. From germline, CDR1 is SGHDN and CDR2 FVKESK. The V and J ends lost 0 bases and 5 bases respectively, with 10 bases between them. The CDR3 covers 14 residues. CDR3 coding DNA: TGTGCCAGCAGCCAAGATTGGTCTCGGGAGACCCAGTACTTC. Translation gives CASSQDWSRETQYF.

This clonotype was picked up a small number of times. The rearrangement uses TRBV20-1 and TRBJ2-7, with D perhaps being TRBD1 or TRBD2 (6 bases each). Germline-derived CDR1 and CDR2 are DFQATT and SNEGSKA (reference sequence). V shed 6 bases and J shed 3 bases, with 18 bases lying between them. The CDR3 has 14 amino acids. This CDR3 reads CSALHGGGYYEQYV. The DNA of the CDR3 is TGCAGTGCGTTACACGGGGGCGGGTACTACGAGCAGTACGTC.

This clonotype came up many times. The CDR3 nucleotides are TGTGCCAGCAGCTTGTTAAGGGGGGCCTACAATGAGCAGTTCTTC. Amino acids: CASSLLRGAYNEQFF. The rearrangement joins TRBV7-8 to TRBJ2-1; the D call may be TRBD1 or TRBD2 (6 bases each). The CDR3 runs 15 residues. Germline V gene lookup returns CDR1 SGHVS and CDR2 FQNEAQ. V was clipped by 3 bases and J by 2 bases, with 11 bases between them.

In DNA, the CDR3 is TGCGCCAGCAGCTCCCAAGCGGGGGGCTACAATGAGCAGTTCTTC. It is translated as CASSSQAGGYNEQFF. The rearrangement joins TRBV5-1 to TRBJ2-1; 9 bases map to TRBD2. Germline loops: CDR1 SGHRS, CDR2 YFSETQ. This CDR3 is built from 15 residues. The ends lost 3 bases at V and 3 bases at J; junction bases unmatched: 4.

This chain joins TRBV10-3 and TRBJ2-5, with 8 bases aligning to TRBD2. Trimming removed 4 bases from V and 7 bases from J; junction bases left unmatched: 11. This CDR3 region has 15 residues. CDR1 ENHRY and CDR2 SYGVKD come from the germline V gene. The CDR3 nucleotides read TGTGCCATCAGTGCTCAACTAGCGGCCGCGGGGACCCAGTACTTC. It translates to CAISAQLAAAGTQYF.

The sample holds a few counts of this clonotype. DNA for the CDR3: TGTGCCAGCAGCGTGAGTGGGCACGGTGAAAAACTGTTTTTT. Translated: CASSVSGHGEKLFF. The chain has TRBV6-5 and TRBJ1-4; D remains unclear. V was pared by 6 bases and J by 7 bases, with 15 bases between. Germline V lookup: CDR1 MNHEY, CDR2 SVGAGI. The CDR3 runs to 14 residues.

This clonotype has ten or more counts. This chain links TRBV5-4 with TRBJ1-1; 8 positions agree with TRBD1. Germline-derived CDR1 and CDR2 are SGHNT and YYREEE (reference sequence). The J segment lost 0 bases and the V segment lost 2 bases, leaving 0 bases of the junction unmatched. The CDR3 is 14 residues long. The CDR3 sequence is CASSLQGVNTEAFF. CDR3 nucleotides: TGTGCCAGCAGCTTACAGGGGGTGAACACTGAAGCTTTCTTT.

The chain has TRBV12-3 or TRBV12-4 and TRBJ2-2, with 9 nucleotides matching TRBD1. The CDR3 has 15 amino acids. J was trimmed by 8 bases and V by 6 bases; bases with no gene match: 10. Written as DNA, the CDR3 is TGTGCCAGCAGCCCTGGACAGGGGAGGGTAGGGGAGCTGTTTTTT. Its translation: CASSPGQGRVGELFF.